These 23 T cell receptor beta chains share one sample of origin, sequenced in a study of blood T cell repertoires in COVID-19. Profiled with immunoSEQ multiplex PCR; TCRdb holds only in-frame clones, not every one. The table has about 310,000 clones, over 75% seen once. The source material was peripheral blood. These receptors were obtained from a middle-aged man with active or convalescent COVID-19.

The chain has TRBV28 and TRBJ1-1; D unresolved. Germline V gives CDR1 MDHEN, CDR2 SYDVKM. The CDR3 is 11 residues long. The V gene lost 6 bases and the J gene lost 7 bases, with 9 bases spanning the gap. In DNA, the CDR3 is TGTGCCAGCAGCCCGGGATTTGAAGCTTTCTTT. It specifies CASSPGFEAFF. Filled out from reference TRBV28 and TRBJ1-1, the complete variable domain reads DVKVTQSSRYLVKRTGEKVFLECVQDMDHENMFWYRQDPGLGLRLIYFSYDVKMKEKGDIPEGYSVSREKKERFSLILESASTNQTSMYLCASSPGFEAFFGQGTRLTVV.

J is TRBJ1-3 and V is TRBV6-5, with 9 bases lining up with TRBD1. Germline CDR1 MNHEY, CDR2 SVGAGI. The CDR3 contains 14 residues. The V segment lost 6 bases and the J segment 0 bases; nucleotides outside the gene matches: 0. CDR3 protein: CASRTGGSGNTIYF. Written as DNA, the CDR3 is TGTGCCAGCAGGACAGGGGGCTCTGGAAACACCATATATTTT.

CDR3 protein: CASSYGTARRADGYTF. In nucleotides, the CDR3 is TGTGCCAGCAGCTATGGGACAGCGCGAAGGGCCGATGGCTACACCTTC. The V and J genes are TRBV5-6 and TRBJ1-2; 7 nucleotides match TRBD1. The CDR3 consists of 16 residues. J gave up 6 bases and V 3 bases, and 14 bases lay outside the gene matches. Germline CDR1 and CDR2: SGHDT and YYEEEE.

The chain recombines TRBV24-1 with TRBJ2-7; 8 positions match TRBD2. The V gene's germline CDR1 is KGHDR and CDR2 SFDVKD. V dropped 4 bases and J dropped 3; count of bases not matched to a gene: 7. The CDR3 contains 15 residues. CDR3 DNA sequence: TGTGCCACCAGTGACCCAGCAAGCGGGAGCTACGAGCAGTACTTC. Residues: CATSDPASGSYEQYF.

The chain recombines TRBV18 with TRBJ1-5, with 7 bases fitting TRBD1. V shed 3 bases and J 0 bases; nucleotides not matched to a gene: 8. Looked up from germline, CDR1 is KGHSH and CDR2 is LQKENI. The CDR3 runs to 17 residues. This CDR3 is CASSPYGTDYSNQPQHF. The DNA for the CDR3 is TGTGCCAGCTCACCTTACGGGACAGATTATAGCAATCAGCCCCAGCATTTT.

Details on this clone: Different DNA sequences within this sample yield the same CDR3. The chain links TRBV18 to TRBJ1-1; TRBD1 aligns across 10 bases. CDR3 length: 13 amino acids. Germline lookup yields CDR1 KGHSH and CDR2 LQKENI. V lost 5 bases to trimming and J lost 3 bases; unmatched junction nucleotides: 0. CDR3 bases: TGTGCCAGCTCAGGGACAGGGGACACTGAAGCTTTCTTT. Protein sequence: CASSGTGDTEAFF.

This sequence joins TRBV7-8 and TRBJ1-2; D unclear. Germline V gene sequence: CDR1 SGHVS, CDR2 FQNEAQ. There are 17 residues in the CDR3. Trimming left V 1 base short and J 2 bases short, with 17 bases between. In DNA form, the CDR3 reads TGTGCCAGCAGCTTAGAGACCACCATGTGGGCGAACTATGGCTACACCTTC. It is translated as CASSLETTMWANYGYTF. Combining the CDR3 with reference TRBV7-8 and TRBJ1-2 gives the whole variable domain GAGVSQSPRYKVAKRGQDVALRCDPISGHVSLFWYQQALGQGPEFLTYFQNEAQLDKSGLPSDRFFAERPEGSVSTLKIQRTQQEDSAVYLCASSLETTMWANYGYTFGSGTRLTVV.

The chain employs TRBV7-2 and TRBJ2-2; D is undetermined. The CDR3 is made up of 15 amino acids. Trimming removed 5 bases at V and 6 bases at J, with 16 bases between. The germline CDR1 and CDR2 sequences are SGHTA and FQGNSA. This chain's CDR3 is CASSPVVWRPGELFF. The CDR3, as DNA: TGTGCCAGCAGCCCAGTGGTCTGGCGGCCCGGGGAGCTGTTTTTT.

The chain recombines TRBV20-1 with TRBJ2-7, with D possibly being TRBD1 (5 bases). Looked up from germline, CDR1 is DFQATT and CDR2 is SNEGSKA (reference sequence). Trimming pared 3 bases from V and 8 bases from J, leaving 11 bases between. The CDR3 totals 11 residues. The CDR3 DNA follows: TGCAGTGCTAGCGACAGCCTTAAGCAGTACTTC. Translated: CSASDSLKQYF.

V gene TRBV11-2 combines with J gene TRBJ2-7; 10 bases fit TRBD1. This CDR3 spans 19 amino acids. V was clipped by 5 bases and J by 3 bases; unmatched bases: 19. Germline V lookup: CDR1 SGHAT, CDR2 FQNNGV. The CDR3: CASSPKRARQGAGDYEQYF. In DNA form, the CDR3 reads TGTGCCAGCAGCCCCAAACGAGCGAGACAGGGGGCGGGAGACTACGAGCAGTACTTC.

CDR3 region: CASSLAGAGYEQYF. The DNA of the CDR3 is TGCGCCAGCAGCTTGGCAGGGGCTGGGTACGAGCAGTACTTC. The V gene is TRBV5-1, the J gene TRBJ2-7, with a weak D call TRBD1 (6 bases). Trimming shortened V by 0 bases and J by 4 bases, and 11 bases separated the two germline ends. The CDR3 is 14 residues long. Per germline, CDR1 SGHRS and CDR2 YFSETQ.

The rearrangement uses TRBV10-3 and TRBJ1-1; weak D call: TRBD1 (5 bases). Germline-derived CDR1 and CDR2 are ENHRY and SYGVKD. The CDR3 loop spans 12 amino acids. V shed 4 bases and J shed 7 bases, with 10 bases lying between them. In DNA form, the CDR3 reads TGTGCCATCAGTGGGGGCAGTCGTGAAGCTTTCTTT. It translates to CAISGGSREAFF.

The chain employs TRBV24-1 and TRBJ1-5, with 10 positions matching TRBD1. CDR1 and CDR2 (germline): KGHDR, SFDVKD. V was clipped by 3 bases and J by 6 bases; unmatched bases: 7. The CDR3 has 16 residues. CDR3 in amino acids: CATSDTRDRGGQPQHF. CDR3 nucleotide sequence: TGTGCCACCAGTGATACCCGGGACAGGGGTGGTCAGCCCCAGCATTTT.

This clone was observed once. This chain uses TRBV3-1 (or the pseudogene TRBV3-2) with TRBJ2-2; weak D call: TRBD1 (6 bases). The CDR3 length is 14 residues. V was pared by 4 bases and J by 4 bases, with 10 bases between. Germline CDR1 reads LGHDT; CDR2 reads YNNKEL (reference sequence). CDR3 in amino acids: CASSPNRATGELFF. CDR3 nucleotide sequence: TGTGCCAGCAGCCCTAACAGGGCCACCGGGGAGCTGTTTTTT.

In its sample, this clone was seen a few times. The V and J genes are TRBV5-1 and TRBJ1-2, with TRBD1 matching 9 bases. Germline V lookup: CDR1 SGHRS, CDR2 YFSETQ. The CDR3 covers 16 residues. V dropped 4 bases and J dropped 2; count of bases not matched to a gene: 9. For the CDR3, the DNA is TGCGCCAGCAGCGCCCGGACAGGGGAAGGGAACTATGGCTACACCTTC. Translating gives CASSARTGEGNYGYTF.

This chain joins TRBV7-2 and TRBJ2-7; D unresolved. The CDR3 is made up of 14 amino acids. Germline CDR1 reads SGHTA; CDR2 reads FQGNSA. V shed 3 bases and J shed 2 bases, with 11 bases lying between them. CDR3 protein: CASSFDIRTYEQYF. The CDR3 DNA reads TGTGCCAGCAGCTTCGACATCCGTACCTACGAGCAGTACTTC. The full variable domain, in which reference TRBV7-2 and TRBJ2-7 provide the parts outside the CDR3, is GAGVSQSPSNKVTEKGKDVELRCDPISGHTALYWYRQSLGQGLEFLIYFQGNSAPDKSGLPSDRFSAERTGGSVSTLTIQRTQQEDSAVYLCASSFDIRTYEQYFGPGTRLTVT.

The chain uses TRBV4-2 and TRBJ2-5, with 7 bases aligning to TRBD1. V lost 4 bases, J lost 0 bases, and 2 bases stayed unmatched. Germline CDR1 reads LGHNA; CDR2 reads YNFKEQ. The CDR3 has 14 residues. The DNA of the CDR3 is TGTGCCAGCAGCCCGACAGGGTACCAAGAGACCCAGTACTTC. Translated: CASSPTGYQETQYF.

This clone was observed a few times. V gene TRBV18 combines with J gene TRBJ2-3; D may be TRBD1 (6 bases). Trimming took 1 base from V and 0 from J, leaving 8 bases between them. The germline gives CDR1 KGHSH, CDR2 LQKENI. CDR3 size: 15 residues. The CDR3 nucleotides read TGTGCCAGCTCACCACGACAGGAAAGCACAGATACGCAGTATTTT. Its protein is CASSPRQESTDTQYF.

CDR3 residues: CARTTGTSGRTDTQYF. The CDR3 DNA sequence: TGTGCCAGAACCACCGGGACTAGCGGGAGGACAGATACGCAGTATTTT. The V gene is TRBV21-1, the J gene TRBJ2-3; TRBD2 is the table's D call, not checked against the DNA. TRBV21-1 is listed as a pseudogene. The CDR3 covers 16 residues.

The chain carries TRBV5-6 and TRBJ1-1; 9 nucleotides match TRBD1. V lost 3 bases, J lost 7 bases, and 10 bases stayed unmatched. Germline values: CDR1 SGHDT, CDR2 YYEEEE. CDR3 size: 15 residues. This CDR3 reads CASSSAQQGANEAFF. The CDR3, as DNA: TGTGCCAGCAGCTCGGCGCAACAGGGGGCGAATGAAGCTTTCTTT.

The table lists this clone with a count of one. The rearrangement uses TRBV2 and TRBJ2-5; D may be TRBD1 (6 bases). There are 13 residues in the CDR3. V lost 7 bases and J 2 bases, leaving 11 bases between the germline ends. The germline V gene encodes CDR1 SNHLY and CDR2 FYNNEI. The CDR3 DNA reads TGTGCCAGCACCGAGACAGGTCAAGAGACCCAGTACTTC. It specifies CASTETGQETQYF.

This clone occurred once. V gene TRBV5-1 combines with J gene TRBJ2-1; 7 positions agree with TRBD1. CDR1 SGHRS and CDR2 YFSETQ come from the germline V gene. The CDR3 consists of 18 residues. J gave up 1 base and V 3 bases, and 13 bases lay outside the gene matches. The CDR3 bases are TGCGCCAGCAGCTGGCAACTCGGGACAGCTCTTTCCTACAATGAGCAGTTCTTC. Translation gives CASSWQLGTALSYNEQFF.

The chain couples TRBV6-2 or TRBV6-3 to TRBJ2-3; D possibly corresponds to TRBD2 (6 bases). V was trimmed by 6 bases and J by 2 bases, leaving 12 bases between them. This CDR3 spans 14 amino acids. Germline V lookup: CDR1 MNHEY, CDR2 SVGEGT. CDR3: CASSRTTYTDTQYF. CDR3 in DNA: TGTGCCAGCAGCCGGACTACCTACACAGATACGCAGTATTTT.